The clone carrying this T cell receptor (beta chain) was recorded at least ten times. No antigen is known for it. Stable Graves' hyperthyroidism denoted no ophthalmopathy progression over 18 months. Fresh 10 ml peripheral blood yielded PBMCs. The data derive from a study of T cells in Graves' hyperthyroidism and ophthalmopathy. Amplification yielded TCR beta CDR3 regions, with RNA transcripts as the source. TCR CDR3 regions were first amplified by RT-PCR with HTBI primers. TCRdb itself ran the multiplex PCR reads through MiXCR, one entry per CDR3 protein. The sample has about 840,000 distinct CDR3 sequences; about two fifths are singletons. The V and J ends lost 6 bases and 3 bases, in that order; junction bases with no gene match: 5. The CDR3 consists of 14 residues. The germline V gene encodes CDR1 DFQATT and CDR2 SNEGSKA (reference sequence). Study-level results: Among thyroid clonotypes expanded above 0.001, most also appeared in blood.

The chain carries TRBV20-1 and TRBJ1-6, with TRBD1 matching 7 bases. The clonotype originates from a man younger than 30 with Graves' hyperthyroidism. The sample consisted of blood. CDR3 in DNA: TGCAGTGCCCCCCGGGACAGCTATAATTCACCCCTCCACTTT. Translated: CSAPRDSYNSPLHF.